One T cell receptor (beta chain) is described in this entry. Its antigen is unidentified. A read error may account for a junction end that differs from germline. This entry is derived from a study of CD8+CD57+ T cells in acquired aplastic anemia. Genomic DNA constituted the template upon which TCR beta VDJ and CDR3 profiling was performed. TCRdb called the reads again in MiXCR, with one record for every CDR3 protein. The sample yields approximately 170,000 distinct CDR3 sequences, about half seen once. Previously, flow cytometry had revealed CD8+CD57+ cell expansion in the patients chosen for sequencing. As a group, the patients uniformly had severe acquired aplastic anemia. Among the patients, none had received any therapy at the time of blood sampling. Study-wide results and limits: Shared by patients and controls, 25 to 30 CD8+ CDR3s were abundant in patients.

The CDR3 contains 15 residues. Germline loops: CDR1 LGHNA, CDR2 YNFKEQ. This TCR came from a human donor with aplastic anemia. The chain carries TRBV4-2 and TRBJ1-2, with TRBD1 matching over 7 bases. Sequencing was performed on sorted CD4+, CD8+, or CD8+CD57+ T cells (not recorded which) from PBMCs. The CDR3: CASSPGDSTNYGYTF. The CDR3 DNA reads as TGTGCCAGTAGCCCCGGGGACAGTACTAACTATGGCTACACCTTC.